This TCR beta chain was recorded in a study of beta chain features in type 1 diabetes. Expressed TCRB transcripts were sequenced after all isolated RNA was converted to cDNA. Using immunoSEQ multiplex PCR, the repertoire was profiled, and TCRdb retains in-frame clones only, with some absent. The sample consists of 310,000 or so clones, approximately 15% of them appearing once. Staining for CD45RO/CCR7/CD25/CD127/CD95/CD27 allowed sorting of CD4+ naive, central memory, regulatory and stem cell-like memory cells. There are 15 residues in the CDR3. CDR1 and CDR2 from the germline V gene are SGHVS and FNYEAQ. The V gene lost 4 bases and the J gene lost 7 bases, with 16 bases spanning the gap. A few counts support this clone. No antigen is known for it. Study-level findings and limits: All four CD4+ subsets from Type 1 diabetes patients carried moderately but significantly shorter TCRB CDR3s. The question left open here concerned HLA type influencing TCRB rearrangement. The similarity of naive, central memory and Treg TCRB repertoires appeared greater among patients than among healthy donors.

Material: naive CD4+ T cells from blood. V is TRBV7-6 and J is TRBJ2-2; D perhaps matches TRBD1 (5 bases). This clonotype was sampled from a man between 18 and 35 years old with type 1 diabetes. In DNA form, the CDR3 reads TGTGCCAGCAGCTCTACCAGGGTTGTAGGCGGGGAGCTGTTTTTT. It encodes CASSSTRVVGGELFF.